The T cell receptor (beta chain) described here comes from a study of Ad26.COV2.S vaccination and SARS-CoV-2 variants. The ends were cut back, 2 bases at V and 1 base at J, with 15 bases in the middle. Looked up from germline, CDR1 is SGHNT and CDR2 is YYREEE (reference sequence). The CDR3 is 16 amino acids. Produced via immunoSEQ multiplex PCR; TCRdb's table is partial and in-frame only. The sample holds 300,000 to 400,000 clones, around four fifths seen once. The count of this clone is one. Treatment described: 15 to 20 received Ad26.COV2.S at low or high dose, single or two shots; about 5 received placebo; per-sample allocation not given. The samples were gathered on day 63 after the first injection of vaccine or placebo.

The source of this sequence is a person aged 18-60 years who received the Ad26.COV2.S COVID-19 vaccine or a placebo. The chain recombines TRBV5-4 with TRBJ1-2; D ambiguous. The starting material was peripheral blood, obtained in a trial of Ad26.COV2.S vaccine versus placebo. The CDR3 is CASSLQRQKHNYGYTF. The CDR3 nucleotides are TGTGCCAGCAGCTTACAGCGGCAGAAACATAACTATGGCTACACCTTC.